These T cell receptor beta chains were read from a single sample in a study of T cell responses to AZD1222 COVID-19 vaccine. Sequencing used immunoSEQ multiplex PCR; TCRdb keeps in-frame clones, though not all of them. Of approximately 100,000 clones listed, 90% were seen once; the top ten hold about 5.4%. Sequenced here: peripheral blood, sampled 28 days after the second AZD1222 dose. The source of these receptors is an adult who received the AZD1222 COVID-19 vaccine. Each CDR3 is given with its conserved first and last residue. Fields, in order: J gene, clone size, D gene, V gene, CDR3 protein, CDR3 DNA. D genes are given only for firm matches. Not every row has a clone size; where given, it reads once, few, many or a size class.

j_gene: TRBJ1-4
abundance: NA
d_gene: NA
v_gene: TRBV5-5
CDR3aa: CASSSVGITNEKLFF
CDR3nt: TGTGCCAGCAGCTCTGTCGGGATAACTAATGAAAAACTGTTTTTT

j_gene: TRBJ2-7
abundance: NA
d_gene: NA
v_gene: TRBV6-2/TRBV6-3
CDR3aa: CASTPRGFSSYEQYF
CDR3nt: TGTGCCAGCACCCCTCGTGGGTTCAGTTCCTACGAGCAGTACTTC

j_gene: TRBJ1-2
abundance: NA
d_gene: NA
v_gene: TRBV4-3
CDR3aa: CASSQDGRKVYGYTF
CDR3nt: TGCGCCAGCAGCCAAGATGGGAGGAAGGTCTATGGCTACACCTTC

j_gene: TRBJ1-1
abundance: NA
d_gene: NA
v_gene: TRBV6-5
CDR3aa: CASSTDGGEAFF
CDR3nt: TGTGCCAGCAGTACCGATGGGGGAGAAGCTTTCTTT

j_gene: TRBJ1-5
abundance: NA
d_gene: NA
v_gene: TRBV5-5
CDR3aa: CASSLAGGVSGNQPQHF
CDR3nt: TGTGCCAGCAGCTTGGCCGGGGGTGTATCGGGCAATCAGCCCCAGCATTTT

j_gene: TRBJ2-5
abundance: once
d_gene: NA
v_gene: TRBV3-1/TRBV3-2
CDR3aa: CASSQDRAAQYF
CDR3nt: TGTGCCAGCAGCCAAGATCGGGCGGCCCAGTACTTC

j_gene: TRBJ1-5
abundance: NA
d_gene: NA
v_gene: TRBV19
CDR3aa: CASSIEVQGYSNQPQHF
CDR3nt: TGTGCCAGTAGTATAGAAGTCCAGGGGTATAGCAATCAGCCCCAGCATTTT

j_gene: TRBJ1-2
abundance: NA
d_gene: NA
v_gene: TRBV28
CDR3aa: CASSLTYLYVDGYTF
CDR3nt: TGTGCCAGCAGTTTAACCTACCTTTACGTGGATGGCTACACCTTC

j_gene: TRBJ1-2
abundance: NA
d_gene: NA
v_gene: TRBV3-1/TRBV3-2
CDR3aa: CASSQEEGSYGYTF
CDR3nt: TGTGCCAGCAGCCAAGAGGAGGGGAGCTATGGCTACACCTTC

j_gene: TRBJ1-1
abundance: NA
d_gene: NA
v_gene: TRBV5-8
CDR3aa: CASSLLRNTEAFF
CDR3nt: TGTGCCAGCAGCCTACTTAGGAACACTGAAGCTTTCTTT

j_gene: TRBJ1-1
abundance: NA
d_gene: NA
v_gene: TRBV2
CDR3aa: CASSVQGVPNTEAFF
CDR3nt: TGTGCCAGCAGTGTACAGGGTGTTCCGAACACTGAAGCTTTCTTT

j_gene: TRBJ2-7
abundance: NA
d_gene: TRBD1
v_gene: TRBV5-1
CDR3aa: CASSLTGALYEQYF
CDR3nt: TGCGCCAGCAGCTTAACAGGGGCTCTCTACGAGCAGTACTTC

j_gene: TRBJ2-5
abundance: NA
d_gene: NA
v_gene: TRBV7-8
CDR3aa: CASSSQGVSGETQYF
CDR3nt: TGTGCCAGCAGCTCGCAGGGTGTAAGTGGAGAGACCCAGTACTTC

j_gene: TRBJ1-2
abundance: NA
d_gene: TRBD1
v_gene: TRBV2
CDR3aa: CASRRGRGDYGYTF
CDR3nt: TGTGCCAGCAGGAGGGGCAGGGGGGACTATGGCTACACCTTC

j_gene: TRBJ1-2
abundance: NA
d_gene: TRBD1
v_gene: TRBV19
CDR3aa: CASSITGDRRSYGYTF
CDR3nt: TGTGCCAGTAGTATTACAGGGGACCGAAGGTCCTATGGCTACACCTTC

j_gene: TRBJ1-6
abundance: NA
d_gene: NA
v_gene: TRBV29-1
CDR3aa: CSVRRSYNSPLHF
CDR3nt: TGCAGCGTTCGAAGGTCCTATAATTCACCCCTCCACTTT

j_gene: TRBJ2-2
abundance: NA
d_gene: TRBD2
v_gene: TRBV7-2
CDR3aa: CASSSRAGGPGELFF
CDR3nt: TGTGCCAGCAGCTCGCGGGCGGGGGGGCCCGGGGAGCTGTTTTTT

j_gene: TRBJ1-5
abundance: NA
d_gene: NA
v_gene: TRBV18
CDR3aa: CASSPSNPAGNQPQHF
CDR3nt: TGTGCCAGCTCACCTTCTAATCCGGCAGGCAATCAGCCCCAGCATTTT

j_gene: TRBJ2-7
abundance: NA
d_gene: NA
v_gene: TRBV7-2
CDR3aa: CASTTRGGRAATEQYF
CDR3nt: TGTGCCAGCACCACCAGGGGTGGGCGCGCGGCTACGGAGCAGTACTTC

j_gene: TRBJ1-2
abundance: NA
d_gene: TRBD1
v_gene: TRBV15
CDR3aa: CATSTRTGLVYGYTF
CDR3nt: TGTGCCACCAGCACAAGGACAGGCCTCGTCTATGGCTACACCTTC

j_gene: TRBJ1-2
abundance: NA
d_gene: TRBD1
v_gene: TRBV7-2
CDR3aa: CASSLPGQGVTF
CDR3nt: TGTGCCAGCAGCTTGCCTGGACAGGGAGTAACCTTC

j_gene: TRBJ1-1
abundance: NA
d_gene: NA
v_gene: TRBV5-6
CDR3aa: CASSPPGSTEAFF
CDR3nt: TGTGCCAGCAGCCCCCCGGGGTCCACTGAAGCTTTCTTT

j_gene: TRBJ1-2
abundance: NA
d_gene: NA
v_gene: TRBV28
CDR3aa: CASAPGRGLYTF
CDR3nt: TGTGCCAGTGCGCCGGGACGGGGCCTCTACACCTTC

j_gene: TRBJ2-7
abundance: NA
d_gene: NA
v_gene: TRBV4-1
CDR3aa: CASSQGTVGEQYF
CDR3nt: TGCGCCAGCAGCCAAGGGACAGTTGGCGAGCAGTACTTC

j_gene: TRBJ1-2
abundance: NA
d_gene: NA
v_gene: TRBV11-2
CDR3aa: CASSVGRTYGYTF
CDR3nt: TGTGCCAGCAGCGTAGGTAGAACCTATGGCTACACCTTC

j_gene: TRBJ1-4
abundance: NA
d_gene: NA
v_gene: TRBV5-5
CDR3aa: CASSLEPGPGEKLFF
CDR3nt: TGTGCCAGCAGCTTGGAACCGGGGCCGGGGGAAAAACTGTTTTTT

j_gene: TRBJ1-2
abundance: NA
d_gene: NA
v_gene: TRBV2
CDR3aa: CASTPRGLNYGYTF
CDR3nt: TGTGCCAGCACCCCCCGGGGGCTTAACTATGGCTACACCTTC

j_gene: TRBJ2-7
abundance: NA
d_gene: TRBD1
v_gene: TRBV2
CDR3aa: CASSENPQGAHEQYF
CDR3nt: TGTGCCAGCAGTGAAAATCCTCAGGGGGCCCACGAGCAGTACTTC

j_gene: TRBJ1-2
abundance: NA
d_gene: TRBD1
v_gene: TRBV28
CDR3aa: CATLTGGIYGYTF
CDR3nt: TGTGCCACCTTGACAGGGGGAATCTATGGCTACACCTTC

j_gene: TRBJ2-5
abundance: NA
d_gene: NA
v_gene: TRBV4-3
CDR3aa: CASSQATGTRLNF
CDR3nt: TGCGCCAGCAGCCAAGCGACCGGGACACGTCTGAACTTC

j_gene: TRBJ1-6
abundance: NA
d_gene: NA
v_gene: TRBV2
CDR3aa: CASSPISGAVNNSPLHF
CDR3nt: TGTGCCAGCAGCCCGATATCAGGGGCAGTTAATAATTCACCCCTCCACTTT

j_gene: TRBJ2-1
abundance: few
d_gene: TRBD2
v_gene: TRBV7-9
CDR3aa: CASSFWSGGRSYNEQFF
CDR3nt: TGTGCCAGCAGCTTCTGGAGCGGGGGGCGCTCCTACAATGAGCAGTTCTTC

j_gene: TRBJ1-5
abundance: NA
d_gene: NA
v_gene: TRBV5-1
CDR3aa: CASSLEPAARAQHF
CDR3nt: TGCGCCAGCAGCTTGGAGCCGGCCGCACGGGCCCAGCATTTT

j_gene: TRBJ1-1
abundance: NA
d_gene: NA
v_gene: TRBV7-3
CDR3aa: CASSLDGSEAFF
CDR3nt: TGTGCCAGCAGCTTAGACGGGTCCGAAGCTTTCTTT

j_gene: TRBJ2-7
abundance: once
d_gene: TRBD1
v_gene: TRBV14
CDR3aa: CASSQDPGTVLYEQYF
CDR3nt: TGTGCCAGCAGCCAAGATCCGGGGACAGTCCTTTACGAGCAGTACTTC

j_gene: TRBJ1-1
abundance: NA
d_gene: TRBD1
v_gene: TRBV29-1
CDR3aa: CSALGQGGWNTEAFF
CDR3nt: TGCAGCGCCCTCGGGCAGGGGGGTTGGAACACTGAAGCTTTCTTT